Many counts were recorded for the clone carrying this T cell receptor (beta chain). These data originate in a study of T cell repertoires in cytomegalovirus infection. The CDR3 covers 16 residues. Germline V gene data show CDR1 as SGHVS and CDR2 as FNYEAQ. Trimming stripped 5 bases from V and 0 bases from J, with 16 bases between. TCRdb called the reads again in MiXCR, with one record for every CDR3 protein. The table lists some 600,000 distinct CDR3 sequences, roughly a quarter of them singletons, with 8% in the top ten. The sequence derives from a human donor in good health (CMV status not recorded). Some clones in this sample may be carry-over from other donors' samples. The sequenced sample consisted of CD8+ T cells from PBMCs. The genes are TRBV7-6 and TRBJ1-1; a possible D gene is TRBD1 (6 bases). The CDR3 sequence: CASSLPGEGLNTEAFF. In DNA form, the CDR3 reads TGTGCCAGCAGCCTCCCAGGGGAGGGCCTGAACACTGAAGCTTTCTTT.